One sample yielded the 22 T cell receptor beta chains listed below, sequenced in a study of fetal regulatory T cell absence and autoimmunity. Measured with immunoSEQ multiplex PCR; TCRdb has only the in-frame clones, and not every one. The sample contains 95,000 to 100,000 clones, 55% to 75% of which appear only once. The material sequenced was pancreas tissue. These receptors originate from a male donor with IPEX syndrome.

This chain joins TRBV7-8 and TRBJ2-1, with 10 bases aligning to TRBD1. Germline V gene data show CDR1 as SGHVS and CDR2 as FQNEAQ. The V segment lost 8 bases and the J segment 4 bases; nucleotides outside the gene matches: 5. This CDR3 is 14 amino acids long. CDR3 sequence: CASRDRGLYNEQFF. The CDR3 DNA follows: TGTGCCAGCCGGGACAGGGGATTATACAATGAGCAGTTCTTC.

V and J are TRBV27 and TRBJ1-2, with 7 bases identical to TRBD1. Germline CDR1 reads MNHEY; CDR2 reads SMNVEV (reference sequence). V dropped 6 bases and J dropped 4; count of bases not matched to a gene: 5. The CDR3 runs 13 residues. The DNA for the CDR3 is TGTGCCAGCAGCAGGGGGGCCTCCTATGGCTACACCTTC. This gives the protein CASSRGASYGYTF.

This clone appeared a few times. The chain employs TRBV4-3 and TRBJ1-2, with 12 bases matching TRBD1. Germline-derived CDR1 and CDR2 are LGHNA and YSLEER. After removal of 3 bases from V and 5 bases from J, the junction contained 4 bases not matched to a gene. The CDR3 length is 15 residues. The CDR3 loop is CASSQGQGARYGYTF. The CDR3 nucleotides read TGCGCCAGCAGCCAGGGACAGGGGGCTAGGTATGGCTACACCTTC.

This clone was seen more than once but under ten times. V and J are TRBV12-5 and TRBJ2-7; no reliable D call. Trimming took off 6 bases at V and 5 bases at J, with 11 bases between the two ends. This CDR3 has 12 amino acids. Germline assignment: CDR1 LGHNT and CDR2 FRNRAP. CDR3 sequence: CASGPFFHEQYF. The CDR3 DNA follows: TGTGCTAGTGGCCCCTTTTTCCACGAGCAGTACTTC. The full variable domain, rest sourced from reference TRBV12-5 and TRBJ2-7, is DARVTQTPRHKVTEMGQEVTMRCQPILGHNTVFWYRQTMMQGLELLAYFRNRAPLDDSGMPKDRFSAEMPDATLATLKIQPSEPRDSAVYFCASGPFFHEQYFGPGTRLTVT.

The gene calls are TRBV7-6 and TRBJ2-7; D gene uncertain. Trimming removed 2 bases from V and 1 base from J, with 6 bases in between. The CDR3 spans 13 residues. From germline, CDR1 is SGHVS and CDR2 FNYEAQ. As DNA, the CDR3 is TGTGCCAGCAGCTTATCGGGTTCCTACGAGCAGTACTTC. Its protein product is CASSLSGSYEQYF.

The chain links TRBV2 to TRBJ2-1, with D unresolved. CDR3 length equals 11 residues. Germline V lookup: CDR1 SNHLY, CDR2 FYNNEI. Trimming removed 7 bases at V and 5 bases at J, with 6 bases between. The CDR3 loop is CASNNNNEQFF. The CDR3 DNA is TGTGCCAGCAACAACAACAATGAGCAGTTCTTC.

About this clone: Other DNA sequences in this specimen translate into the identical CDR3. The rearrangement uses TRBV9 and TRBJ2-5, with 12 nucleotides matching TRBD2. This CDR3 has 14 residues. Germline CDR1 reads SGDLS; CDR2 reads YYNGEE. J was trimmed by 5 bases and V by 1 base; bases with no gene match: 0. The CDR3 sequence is CASSVLAGGETQYF. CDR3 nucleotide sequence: TGTGCCAGCAGCGTACTAGCGGGGGGGGAGACCCAGTACTTC. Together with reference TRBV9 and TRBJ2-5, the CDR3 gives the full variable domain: DSGVTQTPKHLITATGQRVTLRCSPRSGDLSVYWYQQSLDQGLQFLIQYYNGEERAKGNILERFSAQQFPDLHSELNLSSLELGDSALYFCASSVLAGGETQYFGPGTRLLVL.

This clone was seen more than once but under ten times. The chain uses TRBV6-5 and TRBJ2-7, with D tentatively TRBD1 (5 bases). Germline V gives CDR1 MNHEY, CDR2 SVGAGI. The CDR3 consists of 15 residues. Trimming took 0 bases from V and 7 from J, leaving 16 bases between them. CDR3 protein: CASSYSDLGPWEQYF. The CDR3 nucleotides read TGTGCCAGCAGTTACTCAGATCTGGGGCCCTGGGAGCAGTACTTC.

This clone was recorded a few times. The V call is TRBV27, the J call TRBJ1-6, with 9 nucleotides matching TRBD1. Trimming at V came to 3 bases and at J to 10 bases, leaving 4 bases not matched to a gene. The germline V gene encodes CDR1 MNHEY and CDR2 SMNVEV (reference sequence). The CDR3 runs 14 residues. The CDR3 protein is CASSFGTGRSPLHF. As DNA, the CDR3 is TGTGCCAGCAGTTTTGGGACAGGGAGATCACCCCTCCACTTT.

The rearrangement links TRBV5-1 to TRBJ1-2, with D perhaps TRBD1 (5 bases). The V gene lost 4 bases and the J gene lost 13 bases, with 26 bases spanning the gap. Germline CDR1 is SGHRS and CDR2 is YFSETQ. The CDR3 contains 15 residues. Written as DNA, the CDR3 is TGCGCCAGCAGCAGGGCCGGGGGAGCAGACCTCGGGTTCACCTTC. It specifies CASSRAGGADLGFTF.

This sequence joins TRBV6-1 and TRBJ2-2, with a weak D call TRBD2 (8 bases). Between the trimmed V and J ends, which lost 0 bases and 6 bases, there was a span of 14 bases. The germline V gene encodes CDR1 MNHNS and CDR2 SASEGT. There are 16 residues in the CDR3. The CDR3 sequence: CASSEAPGRGPGELFF. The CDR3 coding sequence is TGTGCCAGCAGTGAAGCGCCCGGGAGGGGGCCCGGGGAGCTGTTTTTT.

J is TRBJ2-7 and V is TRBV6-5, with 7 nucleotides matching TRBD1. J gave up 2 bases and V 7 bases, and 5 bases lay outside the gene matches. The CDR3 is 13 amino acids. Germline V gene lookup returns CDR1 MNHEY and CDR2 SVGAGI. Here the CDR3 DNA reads TGTGCCAGCAACCAACAGGGGACCTACGAGCAGTACTTC. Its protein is CASNQQGTYEQYF.

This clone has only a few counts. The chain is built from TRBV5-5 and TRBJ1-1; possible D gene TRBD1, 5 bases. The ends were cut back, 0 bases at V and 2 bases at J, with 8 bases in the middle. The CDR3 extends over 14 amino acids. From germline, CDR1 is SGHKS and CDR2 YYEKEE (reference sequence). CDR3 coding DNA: TGTGCCAGCAGCTTGGGGGGGTGTAACACTGAAGCTTTCTTT. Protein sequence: CASSLGGCNTEAFF. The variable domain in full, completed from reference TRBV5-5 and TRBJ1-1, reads DAGVTQSPTHLIKTRGQQVTLRCSPISGHKSVSWYQQVLGQGPQFIFQYYEKEERGRGNFPDRFSARQFPNYSSELNVNALLLGDSALYLCASSLGGCNTEAFFGQGTRLTVV.

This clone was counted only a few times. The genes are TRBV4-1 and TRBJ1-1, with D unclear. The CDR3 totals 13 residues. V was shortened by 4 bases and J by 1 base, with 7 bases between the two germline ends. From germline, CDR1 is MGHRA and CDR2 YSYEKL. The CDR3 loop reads CASSRRQNTEAFF. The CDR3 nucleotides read TGCGCCAGCAGCCGTAGACAGAACACTGAAGCTTTCTTT.

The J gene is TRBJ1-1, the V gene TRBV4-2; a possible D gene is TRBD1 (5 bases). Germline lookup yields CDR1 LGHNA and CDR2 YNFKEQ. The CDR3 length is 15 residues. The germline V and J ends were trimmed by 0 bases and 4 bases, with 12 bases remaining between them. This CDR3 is CASSQDRGLSTEAFF. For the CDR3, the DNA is TGTGCCAGCAGCCAAGACCGGGGACTGAGCACTGAAGCTTTCTTT.

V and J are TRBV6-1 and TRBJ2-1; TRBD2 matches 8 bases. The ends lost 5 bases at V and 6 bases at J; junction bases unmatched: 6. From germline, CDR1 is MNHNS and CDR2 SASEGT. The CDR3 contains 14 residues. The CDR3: CASSSRGASNEQFF. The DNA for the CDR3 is TGTGCCAGCAGTTCGCGGGGGGCGAGCAATGAGCAGTTCTTC.

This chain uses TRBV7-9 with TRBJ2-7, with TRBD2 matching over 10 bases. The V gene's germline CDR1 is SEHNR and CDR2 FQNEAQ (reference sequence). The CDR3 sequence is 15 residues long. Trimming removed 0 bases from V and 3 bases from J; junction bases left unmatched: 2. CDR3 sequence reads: CASSLAGLALYEQYF. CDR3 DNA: TGTGCCAGCAGCTTAGCGGGACTAGCGCTCTACGAGCAGTACTTC.

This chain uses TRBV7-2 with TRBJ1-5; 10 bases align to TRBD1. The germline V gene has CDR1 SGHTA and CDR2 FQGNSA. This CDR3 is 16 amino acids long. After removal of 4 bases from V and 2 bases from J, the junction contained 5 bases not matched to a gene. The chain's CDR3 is CASSWKDRGGNQPQHF. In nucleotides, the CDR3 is TGTGCCAGCAGCTGGAAGGACAGGGGGGGCAATCAGCCCCAGCATTTT.

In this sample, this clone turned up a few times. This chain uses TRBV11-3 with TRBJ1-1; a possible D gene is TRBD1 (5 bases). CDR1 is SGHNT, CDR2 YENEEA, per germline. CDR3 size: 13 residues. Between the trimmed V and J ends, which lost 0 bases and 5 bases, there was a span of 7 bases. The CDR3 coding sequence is TGTGCCAGCAGCTTAGATCGGGGGACTGAAGCTTTCTTT. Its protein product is CASSLDRGTEAFF.

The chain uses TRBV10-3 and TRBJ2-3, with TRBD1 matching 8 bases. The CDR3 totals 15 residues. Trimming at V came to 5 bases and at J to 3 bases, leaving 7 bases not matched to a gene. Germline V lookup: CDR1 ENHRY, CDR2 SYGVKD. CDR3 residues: CAISSGQGSTDTQYF. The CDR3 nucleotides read TGTGCCATCAGTTCCGGACAGGGATCAACAGATACGCAGTATTTT.

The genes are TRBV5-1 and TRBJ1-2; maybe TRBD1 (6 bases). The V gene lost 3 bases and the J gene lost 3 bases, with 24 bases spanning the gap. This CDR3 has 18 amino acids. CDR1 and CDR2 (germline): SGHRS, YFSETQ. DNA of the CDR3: TGCGCCAGCAGCTATAAGCCAGTAGTGGGGGGCGTGGACTATGGCTACACCTTC. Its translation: CASSYKPVVGGVDYGYTF.

CDR3 sequence (DNA): TGTGCCAGCAGAATCGGGACAGATACGCAGTATTTT. This sequence encodes CASRIGTDTQYF. The chain is built from TRBV6-1 and TRBJ2-3; the D is unclear. The CDR3 covers 12 residues. Trimming left V 6 bases short and J 3 bases short, with 7 bases between. CDR1 and CDR2 from the germline V gene are MNHNS and SASEGT.